This T cell receptor (beta chain) stems from a study of PD-L1 blockade in urothelial cancer. Study-level background: Each blood sample yielded a median of approximately 140,000 T cells.

The method was immunoSEQ multiplex PCR; TCRdb's version includes in-frame clones alone and lacks a portion of them. The repertoire holds 95,000 or so clones, with over 75% as singletons. Time point in this sample: pretreatment peripheral blood. V trimming: 7 bases; J trimming: 3 bases; junction bases outside the gene matches: 4. The CDR3 is made up of 12 amino acids. The germline V gene has CDR1 SQVTM and CDR2 ANQGSEA. This sequence was found in a man aged 55 to 70 with urothelial cancer. Sequenced here: PBMCs, sampled around atezolizumab (anti-PD-L1) treatment. The chain couples TRBV29-1 to TRBJ2-5; the match to TRBD1 covers 8 bases. As DNA, the CDR3 is TGCAGCGCTCAGACAGGGGAAGAGACCCAGTACTTC. This translates into CSAQTGEETQYF.